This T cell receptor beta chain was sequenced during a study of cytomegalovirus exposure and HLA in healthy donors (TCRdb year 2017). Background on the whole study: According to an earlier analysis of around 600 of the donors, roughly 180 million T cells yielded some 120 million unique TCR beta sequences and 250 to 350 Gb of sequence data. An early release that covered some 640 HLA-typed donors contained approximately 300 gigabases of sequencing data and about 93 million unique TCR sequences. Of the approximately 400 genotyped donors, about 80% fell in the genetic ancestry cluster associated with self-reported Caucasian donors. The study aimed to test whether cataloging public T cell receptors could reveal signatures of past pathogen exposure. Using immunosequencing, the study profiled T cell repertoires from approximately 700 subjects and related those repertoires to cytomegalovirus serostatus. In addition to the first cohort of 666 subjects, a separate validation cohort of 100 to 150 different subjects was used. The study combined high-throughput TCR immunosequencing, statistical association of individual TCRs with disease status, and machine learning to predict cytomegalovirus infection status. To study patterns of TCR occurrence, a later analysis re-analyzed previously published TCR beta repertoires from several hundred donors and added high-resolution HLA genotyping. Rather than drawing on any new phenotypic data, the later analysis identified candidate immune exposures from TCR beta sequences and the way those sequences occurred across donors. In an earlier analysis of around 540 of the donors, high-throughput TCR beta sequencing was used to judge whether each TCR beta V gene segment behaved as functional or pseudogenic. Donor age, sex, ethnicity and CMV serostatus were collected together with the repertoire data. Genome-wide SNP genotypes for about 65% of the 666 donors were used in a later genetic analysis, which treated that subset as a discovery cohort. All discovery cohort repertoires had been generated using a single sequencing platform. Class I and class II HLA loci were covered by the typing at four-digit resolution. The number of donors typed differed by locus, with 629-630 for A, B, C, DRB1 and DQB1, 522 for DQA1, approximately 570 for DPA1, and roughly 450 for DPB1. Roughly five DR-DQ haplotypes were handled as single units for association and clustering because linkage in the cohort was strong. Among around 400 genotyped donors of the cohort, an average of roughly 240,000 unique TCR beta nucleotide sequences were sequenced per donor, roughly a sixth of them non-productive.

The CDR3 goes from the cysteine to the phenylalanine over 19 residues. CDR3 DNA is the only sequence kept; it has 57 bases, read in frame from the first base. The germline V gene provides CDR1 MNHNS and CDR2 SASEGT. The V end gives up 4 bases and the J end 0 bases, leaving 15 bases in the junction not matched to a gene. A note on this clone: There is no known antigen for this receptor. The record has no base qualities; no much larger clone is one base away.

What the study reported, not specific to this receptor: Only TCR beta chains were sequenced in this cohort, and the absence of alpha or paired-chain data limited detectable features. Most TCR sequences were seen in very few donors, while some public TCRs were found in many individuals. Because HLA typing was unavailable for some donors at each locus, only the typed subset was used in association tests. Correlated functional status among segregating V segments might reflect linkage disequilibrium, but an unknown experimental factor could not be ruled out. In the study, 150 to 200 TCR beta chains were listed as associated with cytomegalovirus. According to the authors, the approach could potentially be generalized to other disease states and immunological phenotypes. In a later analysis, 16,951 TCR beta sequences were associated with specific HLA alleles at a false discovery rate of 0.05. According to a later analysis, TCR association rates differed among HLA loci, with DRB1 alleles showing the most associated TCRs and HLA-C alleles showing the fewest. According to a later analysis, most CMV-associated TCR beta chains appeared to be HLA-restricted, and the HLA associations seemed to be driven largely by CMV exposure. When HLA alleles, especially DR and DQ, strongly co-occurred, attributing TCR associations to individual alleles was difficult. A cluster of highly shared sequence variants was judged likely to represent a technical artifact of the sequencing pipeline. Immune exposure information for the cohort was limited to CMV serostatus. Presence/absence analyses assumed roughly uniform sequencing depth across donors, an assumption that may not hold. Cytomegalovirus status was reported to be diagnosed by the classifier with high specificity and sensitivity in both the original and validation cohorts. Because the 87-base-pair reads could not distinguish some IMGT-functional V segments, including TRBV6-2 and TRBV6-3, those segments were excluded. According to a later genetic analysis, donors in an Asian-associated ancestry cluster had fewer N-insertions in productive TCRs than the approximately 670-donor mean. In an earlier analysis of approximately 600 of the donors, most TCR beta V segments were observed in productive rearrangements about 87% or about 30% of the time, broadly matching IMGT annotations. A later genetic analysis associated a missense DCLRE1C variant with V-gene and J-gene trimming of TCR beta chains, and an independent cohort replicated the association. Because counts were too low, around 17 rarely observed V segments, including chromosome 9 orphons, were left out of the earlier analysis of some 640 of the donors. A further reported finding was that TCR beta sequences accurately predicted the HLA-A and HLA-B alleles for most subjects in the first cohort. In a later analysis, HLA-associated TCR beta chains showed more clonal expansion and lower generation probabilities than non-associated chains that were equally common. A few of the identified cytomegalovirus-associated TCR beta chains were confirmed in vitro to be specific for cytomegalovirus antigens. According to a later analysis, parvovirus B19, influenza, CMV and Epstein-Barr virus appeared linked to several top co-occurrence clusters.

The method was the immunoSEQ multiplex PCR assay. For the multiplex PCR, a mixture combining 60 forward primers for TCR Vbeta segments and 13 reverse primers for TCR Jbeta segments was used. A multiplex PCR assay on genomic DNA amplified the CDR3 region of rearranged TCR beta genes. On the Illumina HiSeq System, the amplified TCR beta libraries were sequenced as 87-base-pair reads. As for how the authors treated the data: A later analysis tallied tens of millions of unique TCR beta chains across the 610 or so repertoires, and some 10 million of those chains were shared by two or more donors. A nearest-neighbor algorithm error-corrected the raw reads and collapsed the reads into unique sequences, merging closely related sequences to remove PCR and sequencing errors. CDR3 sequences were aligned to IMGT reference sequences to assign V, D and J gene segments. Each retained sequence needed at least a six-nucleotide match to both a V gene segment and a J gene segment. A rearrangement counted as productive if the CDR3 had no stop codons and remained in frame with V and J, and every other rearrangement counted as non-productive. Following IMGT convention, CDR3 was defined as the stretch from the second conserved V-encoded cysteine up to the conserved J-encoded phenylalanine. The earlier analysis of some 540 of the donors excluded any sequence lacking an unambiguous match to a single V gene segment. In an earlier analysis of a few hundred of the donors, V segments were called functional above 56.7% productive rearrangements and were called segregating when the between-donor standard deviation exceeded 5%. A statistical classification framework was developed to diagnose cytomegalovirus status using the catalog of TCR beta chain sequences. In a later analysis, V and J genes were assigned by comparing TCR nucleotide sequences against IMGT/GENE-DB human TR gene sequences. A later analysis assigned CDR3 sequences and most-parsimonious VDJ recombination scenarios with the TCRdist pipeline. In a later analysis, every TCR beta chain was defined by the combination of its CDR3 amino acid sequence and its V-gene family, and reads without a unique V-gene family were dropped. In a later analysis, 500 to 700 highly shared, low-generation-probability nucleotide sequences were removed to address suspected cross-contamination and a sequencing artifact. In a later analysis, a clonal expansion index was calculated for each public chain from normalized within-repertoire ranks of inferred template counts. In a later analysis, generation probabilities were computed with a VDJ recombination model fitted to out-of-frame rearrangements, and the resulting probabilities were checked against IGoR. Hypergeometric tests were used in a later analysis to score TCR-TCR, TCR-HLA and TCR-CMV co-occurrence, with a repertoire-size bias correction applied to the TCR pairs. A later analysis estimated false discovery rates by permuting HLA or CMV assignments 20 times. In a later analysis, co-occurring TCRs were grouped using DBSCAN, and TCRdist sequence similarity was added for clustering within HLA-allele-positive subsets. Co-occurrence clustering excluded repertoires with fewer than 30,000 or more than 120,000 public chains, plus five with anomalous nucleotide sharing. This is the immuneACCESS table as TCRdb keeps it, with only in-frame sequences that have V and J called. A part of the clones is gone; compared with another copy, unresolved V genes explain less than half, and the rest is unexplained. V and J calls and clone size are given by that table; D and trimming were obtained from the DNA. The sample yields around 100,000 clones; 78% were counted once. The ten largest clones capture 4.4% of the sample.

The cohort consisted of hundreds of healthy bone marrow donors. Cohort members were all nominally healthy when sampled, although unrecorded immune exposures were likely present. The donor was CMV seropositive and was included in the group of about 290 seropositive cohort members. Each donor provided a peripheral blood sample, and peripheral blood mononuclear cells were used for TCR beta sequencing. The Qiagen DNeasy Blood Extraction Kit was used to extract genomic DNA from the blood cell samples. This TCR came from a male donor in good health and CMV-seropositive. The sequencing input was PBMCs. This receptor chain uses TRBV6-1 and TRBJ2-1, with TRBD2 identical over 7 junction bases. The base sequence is TGTGCCAGCAGTGCCGGTCTTTTAGCGGGTACATCCTCCTACAATGAGCAGTTCTTC. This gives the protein CASSAGLLAGTSSYNEQFF.